Given below is one TCR beta chain in context. The sample belongs to a study of OX40 agonist ivuxolimab in advanced cancers. Study background: Three individuals attained partial responses, comprising one hepatocellular carcinoma case and two cutaneous melanoma cases.

V lost 0 bases, J lost 5 bases, and 12 bases lay in between. Germline loops: CDR1 MNHEY, CDR2 SVGAGI. The CDR3 contains 15 residues. Libraries were prepared by immunoSEQ multiplex PCR; TCRdb keeps only in-frame clonotypes and omits some of them. The sample yields roughly 10,000 clones, almost 90% seen once. This rearrangement joins TRBV6-5 to TRBJ2-3; D assignment may be TRBD1 or TRBD2 (7 bases each). The receptor comes from an adult with an advanced solid tumor such as melanoma, head and neck, liver or kidney cancer. Sequenced material: CD4+ or CD8+ T cells sorted from blood, taken in a trial of the OX40 agonist ivuxolimab. The CDR3 spells CASSYSTRGGDTQYF. The CDR3 region has the DNA TGTGCCAGCAGTTACTCGACCAGGGGGGGAGATACGCAGTATTTT.